The clone carrying this T cell receptor beta chain has ten or more counts. This CDR3 is 12 amino acids long. Germline assignment: CDR1 MNHEY and CDR2 SMNVEV (reference sequence). Trimming removed 8 bases from V and 7 bases from J, with 12 bases in between. This sample was included in a study of blood T cell repertoires in COVID-19. TCRdb's copy holds only in-frame clones and misses some; the assay was immunoSEQ multiplex PCR. Among about 210,000 clones listed, 90% were seen once. The sequence was collected from a man aged 25 to 40 who had recovered from COVID-19. Sequenced sample: PBMCs or T cells enriched from blood (not recorded which). V usage is TRBV27 and J usage is TRBJ2-1; the D is unclear. The CDR3 loop is CASGVIGNEQFF. The DNA for the CDR3 is TGTGCCAGCGGAGTAATTGGGAATGAGCAGTTCTTC.